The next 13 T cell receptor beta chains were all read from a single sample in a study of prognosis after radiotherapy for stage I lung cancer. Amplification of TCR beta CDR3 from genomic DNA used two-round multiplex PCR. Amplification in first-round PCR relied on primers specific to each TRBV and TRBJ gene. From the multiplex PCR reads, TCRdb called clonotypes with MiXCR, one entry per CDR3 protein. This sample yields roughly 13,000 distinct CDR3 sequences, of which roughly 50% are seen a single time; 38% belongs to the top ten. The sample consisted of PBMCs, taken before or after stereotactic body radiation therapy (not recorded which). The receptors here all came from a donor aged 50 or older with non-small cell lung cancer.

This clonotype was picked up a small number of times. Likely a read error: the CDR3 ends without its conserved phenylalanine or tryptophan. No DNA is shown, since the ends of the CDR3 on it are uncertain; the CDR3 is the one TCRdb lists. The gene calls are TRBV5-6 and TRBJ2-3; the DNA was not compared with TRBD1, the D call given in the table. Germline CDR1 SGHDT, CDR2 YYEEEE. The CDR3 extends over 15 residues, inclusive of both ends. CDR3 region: CASSRQLTTTDTQCL.

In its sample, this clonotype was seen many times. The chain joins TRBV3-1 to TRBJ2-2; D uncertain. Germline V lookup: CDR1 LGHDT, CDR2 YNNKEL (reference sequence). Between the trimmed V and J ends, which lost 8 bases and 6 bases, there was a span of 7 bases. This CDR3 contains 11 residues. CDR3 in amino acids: CASQSPGELFF. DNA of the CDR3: TGTGCCAGCCAATCCCCCGGGGAGCTGTTTTTT.

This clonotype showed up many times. CDR3 protein: CASSQRDTQYF. The CDR3 DNA sequence: TGCGCCAGCAGCCAAAGAGATACGCAGTATTTT. The chain combines TRBV4-1 with TRBJ2-3; D is unclear. Looked up from germline, CDR1 is MGHRA and CDR2 is YSYEKL. Trimming stripped 2 bases from V and 5 bases from J, with 2 bases between. The CDR3 has 11 residues.

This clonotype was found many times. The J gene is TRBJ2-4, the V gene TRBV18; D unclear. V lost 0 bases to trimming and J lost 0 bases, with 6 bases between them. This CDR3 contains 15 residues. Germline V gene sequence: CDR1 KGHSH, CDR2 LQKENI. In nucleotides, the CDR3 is TGTGCCAGCTCACCACCGAACATAGCCAAAAACATTCAGTACTTC. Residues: CASSPPNIAKNIQYF.

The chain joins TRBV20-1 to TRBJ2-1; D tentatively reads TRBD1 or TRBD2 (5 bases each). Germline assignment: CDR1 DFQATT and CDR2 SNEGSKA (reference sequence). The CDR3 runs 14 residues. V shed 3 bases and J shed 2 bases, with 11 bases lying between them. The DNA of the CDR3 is TGCAGTGCTAGTGGGGCGGGCGCCTACAATGAGCAGTTCTTC. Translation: CSASGAGAYNEQFF.

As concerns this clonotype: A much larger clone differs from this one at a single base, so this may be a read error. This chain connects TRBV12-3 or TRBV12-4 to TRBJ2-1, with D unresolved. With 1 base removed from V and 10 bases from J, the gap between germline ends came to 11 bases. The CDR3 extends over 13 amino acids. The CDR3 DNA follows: TGTGCCAGCAGTTTAGTGGGCCTGGTGGAGCAGTTCTTC. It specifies CASSLVGLVEQFF.

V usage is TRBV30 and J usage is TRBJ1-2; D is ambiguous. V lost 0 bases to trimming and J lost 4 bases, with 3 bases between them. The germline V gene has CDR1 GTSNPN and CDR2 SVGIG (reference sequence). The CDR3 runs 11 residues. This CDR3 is CAWSVGYGYTF. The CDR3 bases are TGTGCCTGGAGTGTAGGCTATGGCTACACCTTC. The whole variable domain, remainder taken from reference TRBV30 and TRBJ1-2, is SQTIHQWPATLVQPVGSPLSLECTVEGTSNPNLYWYRQAAGRGLQLLFYSVGIGQISSEVPQNLSASRPQDRQFILSSKKLLLSDSGFYLCAWSVGYGYTFGSGTRLTVV.

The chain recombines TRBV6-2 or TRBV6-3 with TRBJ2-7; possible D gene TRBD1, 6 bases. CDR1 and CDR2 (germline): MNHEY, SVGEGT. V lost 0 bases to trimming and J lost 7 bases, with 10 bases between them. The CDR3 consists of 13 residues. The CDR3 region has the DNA TGTGCCAGCAGTTACTCCAGGGGACAAGAGCAGTACTTC. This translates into CASSYSRGQEQYF.

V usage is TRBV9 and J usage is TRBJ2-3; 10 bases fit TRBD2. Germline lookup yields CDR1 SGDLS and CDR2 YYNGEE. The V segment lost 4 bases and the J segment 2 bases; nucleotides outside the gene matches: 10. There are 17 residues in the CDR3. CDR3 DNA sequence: TGTGCCAGCAGCTCTCCCAGCGGGGGGGGGTTCACAGATACGCAGTATTTT. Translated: CASSSPSGGGFTDTQYF.

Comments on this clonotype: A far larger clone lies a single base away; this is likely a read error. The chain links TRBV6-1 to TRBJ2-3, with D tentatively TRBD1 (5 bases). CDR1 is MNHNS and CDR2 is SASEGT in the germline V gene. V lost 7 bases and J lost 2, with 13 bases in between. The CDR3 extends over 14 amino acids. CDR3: CASIPGHPTDTQYF. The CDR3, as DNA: TGTGCCAGCATCCCTGGACACCCCACAGATACGCAGTATTTT.

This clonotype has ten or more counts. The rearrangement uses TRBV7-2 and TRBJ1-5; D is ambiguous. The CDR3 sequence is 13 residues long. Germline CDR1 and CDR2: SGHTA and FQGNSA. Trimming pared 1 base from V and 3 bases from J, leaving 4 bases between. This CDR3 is CASSLDHNQPQHF. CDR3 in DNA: TGTGCCAGCAGCTTAGACCACAATCAGCCCCAGCATTTT.

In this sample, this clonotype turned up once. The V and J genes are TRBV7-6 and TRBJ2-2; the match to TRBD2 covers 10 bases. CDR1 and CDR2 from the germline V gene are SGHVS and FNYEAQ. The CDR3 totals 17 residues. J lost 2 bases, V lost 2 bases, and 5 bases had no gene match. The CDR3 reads CASSLSSSGRNTGELFF. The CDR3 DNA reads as TGTGCCAGCAGCTTAAGTTCTAGCGGGAGAAACACCGGGGAGCTGTTTTTT.

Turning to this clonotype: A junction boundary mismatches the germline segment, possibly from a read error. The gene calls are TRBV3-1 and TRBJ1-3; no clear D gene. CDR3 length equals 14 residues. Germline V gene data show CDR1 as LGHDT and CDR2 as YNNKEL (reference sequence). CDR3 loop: CASSQLVGGNAIYF. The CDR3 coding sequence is TGTGCCAGCAGCCAATTGGTGGGTGGAAACGCCATATATTTT.